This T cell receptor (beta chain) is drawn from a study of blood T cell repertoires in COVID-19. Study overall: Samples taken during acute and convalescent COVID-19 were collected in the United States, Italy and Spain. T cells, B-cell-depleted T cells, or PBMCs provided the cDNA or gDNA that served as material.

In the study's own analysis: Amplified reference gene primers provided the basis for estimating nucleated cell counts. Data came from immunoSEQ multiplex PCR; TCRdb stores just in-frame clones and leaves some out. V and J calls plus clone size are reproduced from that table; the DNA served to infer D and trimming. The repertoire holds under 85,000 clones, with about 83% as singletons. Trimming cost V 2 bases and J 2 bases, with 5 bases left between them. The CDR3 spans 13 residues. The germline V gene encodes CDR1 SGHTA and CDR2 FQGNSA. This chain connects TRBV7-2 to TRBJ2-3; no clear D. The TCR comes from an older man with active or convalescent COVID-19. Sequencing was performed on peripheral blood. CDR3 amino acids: CASSLKHTDTQYF. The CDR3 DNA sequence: TGTGCCAGCAGCTTAAAGCACACAGATACGCAGTATTTT.